This T cell receptor beta chain was sequenced for a study of tumor and adjacent non-tumor tissue in lung cancer. Study at large: There were fewer than 15 adenocarcinoma, a couple of squamous cell carcinoma and 1 small cell lung cancer cases. Aged about 31 to 80 years, patients included fewer than 11 men and about 5 women with stage I to III disease.

Study conclusions and caveats: Significantly higher TCR diversity was found in tumor than normal lung. Top 100 clones took a larger repertoire share in normal lung.

RNA was extracted from bulk tissue without any cell sorting. Distant lung tissue was collected more than 3 cm away from the tumor edge. Germline V gives CDR1 MDHEN, CDR2 SYDVKM. The CDR3 spans 19 residues. V dropped 1 base and J dropped 0; count of bases not matched to a gene: 13. A modified ARM-PCR protocol with three rounds of nested PCR amplified TCRbeta. TCRdb analysed the multiplex PCR reads with MiXCR anew, one entry per CDR3 protein. The sample consists of tens of thousands of distinct CDR3 sequences, under 80% of them appearing once. In this sample, this clonotype turned up many times. Its matching antigen is unknown.

The rearrangement joins TRBV28 to TRBJ2-3, with 7 bases lining up with TRBD1. Specimen: distant non-tumor lung tissue. This clonotype was sampled from a man in his 60s with non-small cell lung cancer. CDR3 nucleotides: TGTGCCAGCAGTTTATTCGCCGGAGGCAGGGGGTTTAGCACAGATACGCAGTATTTT. Protein: CASSLFAGGRGFSTDTQYF.